A selection of T cell receptor beta chains follows, all from one sample in a study of tumor and adjacent non-tumor tissue in lung cancer. Using its own MiXCR run on the multiplex PCR reads, TCRdb lists one record per CDR3 protein. The sample has about 98,000 distinct CDR3 sequences, roughly 78% seen once; the top ten hold about 29%. Sequenced input: distant non-tumor lung tissue. These receptors all come from a man aged 55 to 69 with small cell lung cancer. Each CDR3 is given with its conserved first and last residue. A D gene is named only where the DNA matches it firmly. The size field is filled for only some rows; it gives once, few, many or a size class.

CDR3aa: CSVELWARRTNTQYF; CDR3nt: TGCAGCGTTGAGCTGTGGGCCCGTCGCACAAATACGCAGTATTTT; d_gene: .; v_gene: TRBV29-1; j_gene: TRBJ2-3; abundance: .
CDR3aa: CASSFGDRDQPQYF; CDR3nt: TGTGCCAGCAGCTTCGGGGACAGGGATCAGCCCCAGTATTTT; d_gene: TRBD1; v_gene: TRBV5-6; j_gene: TRBJ2-3; abundance: .
CDR3aa: CVSSSGTEQNEQFF; CDR3nt: TGTGTCAGCAGTTCCGGTACAGAGCAGAATGAGCAGTTCTTC; d_gene: .; v_gene: TRBV12-3/TRBV12-4; j_gene: TRBJ2-1; abundance: .
CDR3aa: CTSSQEPGNIQYF; CDR3nt: TGCACTAGCAGCCAGGAGCCTGGAAACATTCAGTACTTC; d_gene: .; v_gene: TRBV5-1; j_gene: TRBJ2-4; abundance: .
CDR3aa: CTSGSGGSEQYF; CDR3nt: TGTACAAGCGGCTCAGGGGGCTCGGAGCAGTACTTC; d_gene: TRBD1; v_gene: TRBV11-2; j_gene: TRBJ2-7; abundance: .
CDR3aa: CSARKTGKNEQYF; CDR3nt: TGCAGTGCTAGAAAGACAGGGAAGAACGAGCAGTACTTC; d_gene: TRBD1; v_gene: TRBV20-1; j_gene: TRBJ2-7; abundance: many
CDR3aa: CASSLTDSQETHYF; CDR3nt: TGTGCCAGCAGCTTAACGGACAGCCAAGAGACCCATTACTTC; d_gene: .; v_gene: TRBV5-6; j_gene: TRBJ2-5; abundance: .
CDR3aa: CASSLFYGTSGRARNEQSF; CDR3nt: TGTGCCAGCAGCTTGTTCTACGGGACTAGCGGGAGGGCGAGGAATGAGCAGTCCTTC; d_gene: TRBD2; v_gene: TRBV7-9; j_gene: TRBJ2-1; abundance: .
CDR3aa: CRARGAGGPSSYNEQFF; CDR3nt: TGCAGAGCTAGAGGGGCGGGGGGACCGAGCTCCTACAATGAGCAGTTCTTC; d_gene: TRBD2; v_gene: TRBV20-1; j_gene: TRBJ2-1; abundance: .
CDR3aa: CAISEGAASNGDHTF; CDR3nt: TGTGCCATCAGTGAGGGAGCAGCCTCCAACGGTGACCACACCTTC; d_gene: .; v_gene: TRBV10-3; j_gene: TRBJ1-2; abundance: .
CDR3aa: CASRYGVPGNTIYF; CDR3nt: TGTGCCAGTAGATACGGGGTTCCTGGAAACACCATATATTTT; d_gene: .; v_gene: TRBV6-5; j_gene: TRBJ1-3; abundance: .
CDR3aa: CASSGDRGPTEAFF; CDR3nt: TGTGCCAGCAGCGGGGACAGGGGGCCAACTGAAGCTTTCTTT; d_gene: TRBD1; v_gene: TRBV11-2; j_gene: TRBJ1-1; abundance: medium-sized
CDR3aa: CASNELETGELFF; CDR3nt: TGTGCCAGCAATGAATTGGAAACCGGGGAGCTATTTTTT; d_gene: .; v_gene: TRBV6-1; j_gene: TRBJ2-2; abundance: once
CDR3aa: CANSLIDTNTEAFF; CDR3nt: TGTGCCAACAGTCTGATAGACACCAACACTGAAGCTTTCTTT; d_gene: .; v_gene: TRBV6-6; j_gene: TRBJ1-1; abundance: .
CDR3aa: CSVEGTIVRGTSTDTQYF; CDR3nt: TGCAGCGTTGAGGGGACTATCGTGAGGGGTACTAGCACAGATACGCAGTATTTT; d_gene: TRBD2; v_gene: TRBV29-1; j_gene: TRBJ2-3; abundance: .
CDR3aa: CASSFMGLAGVYNEQFF; CDR3nt: TGCGCCAGCAGCTTTATGGGACTAGCGGGAGTCTACAATGAGCAGTTCTTC; d_gene: TRBD2; v_gene: TRBV5-1; j_gene: TRBJ2-1; abundance: many
CDR3aa: CASSREAGIAGTPPDEQFF; CDR3nt: TGTGCCAGTAGCAGAGAGGCGGGTATAGCGGGGACGCCACCCGATGAGCAGTTCTTC; d_gene: TRBD2; v_gene: TRBV15; j_gene: TRBJ2-1; abundance: once
CDR3aa: CASNLVERGETQYF; CDR3nt: TGTGCCAGCAACTTGGTTGAACGAGGTGAGACCCAGTACTTC; d_gene: .; v_gene: TRBV5-4; j_gene: TRBJ2-5; abundance: .
CDR3aa: CASIFSGSMNVQYF; CDR3nt: TGTGCCAGCATCTTTAGCGGGAGTATGAATGTGCAGTACTTC; d_gene: TRBD2; v_gene: TRBV6-1; j_gene: TRBJ2-7; abundance: .
CDR3aa: CSAGWGNTEGFF; CDR3nt: TGCAGTGCTGGGTGGGGAAACACTGAAGGTTTCTTT; d_gene: .; v_gene: TRBV20-1; j_gene: TRBJ1-1; abundance: .
CDR3aa: CSARGLYRGGGGNIVAFF; CDR3nt: TGCAGTGCTAGAGGTCTCTACAGGGGCGGAGGAGGGAACATTGTAGCTTTCTTT; d_gene: TRBD1; v_gene: TRBV20-1; j_gene: TRBJ1-1; abundance: .
CDR3aa: CASSWTRDNSPLHF; CDR3nt: TGTGCCAGTAGCTGGACAAGGGACAATTCACCCCTCCACTTT; d_gene: .; v_gene: TRBV19; j_gene: TRBJ1-6; abundance: once
CDR3aa: CSAGDLNRGGGGNTEAFF; CDR3nt: TGCAGTGCTGGAGATCTCAATAGGGGCGGAGGAGGGAACACTGAAGCTTTCTTT; d_gene: .; v_gene: TRBV20-1; j_gene: TRBJ1-1; abundance: .
CDR3aa: CASSLYRRDADTQYF; CDR3nt: TGTGCCAGCAGTTTATATCGGAGGGACGCTGATACGCAGTATTTT; d_gene: .; v_gene: TRBV12-3/TRBV12-4; j_gene: TRBJ2-3; abundance: few
CDR3aa: CASRDRGGGGYIF; CDR3nt: TGCGCCAGCAGGGACAGGGGCGGGGGTGGCTACATCTTC; d_gene: TRBD1; v_gene: TRBV10-1; j_gene: TRBJ1-2; abundance: .
CDR3aa: CSARGTSGPAGGELFF; CDR3nt: TGCAGTGCTAGGGGGACTAGCGGTCCCGCGGGCGGGGAGCTGTTTTTT; d_gene: TRBD2; v_gene: TRBV20-1; j_gene: TRBJ2-2; abundance: many
CDR3aa: CASSLGASEANGQFF; CDR3nt: TGCGCCAGCAGCTTGGGGGCCTCGGAAGCCAATGGTCAGTTCTTC; d_gene: .; v_gene: TRBV5-1; j_gene: TRBJ2-1; abundance: .
CDR3aa: CANSRTHEQFF; CDR3nt: TGTGCCAACAGCCGGACTCATGAGCAGTTCTTC; d_gene: .; v_gene: TRBV12-3/TRBV12-4; j_gene: TRBJ2-1; abundance: .
CDR3aa: CASRTTIGELFF; CDR3nt: TGTGCCAGCAGAACCACAATCGGGGAACTGTTTTTT; d_gene: .; v_gene: TRBV6-2/TRBV6-3; j_gene: TRBJ2-2; abundance: .
CDR3aa: CASTRTWNTEAFF; CDR3nt: TGTGCCAGCACACGAACATGGAACACTGAAGCTTTCTTT; d_gene: .; v_gene: TRBV12-3/TRBV12-4; j_gene: TRBJ1-1; abundance: .
CDR3aa: CASSLRGGGPPGGLFF; CDR3nt: TGTGCCAGCAGTCTCCGGGGGGGAGGGCCCCCAGGGGGGCTGTTTTTT; d_gene: .; v_gene: TRBV12-3/TRBV12-4; j_gene: TRBJ2-2; abundance: .
CDR3aa: CASCSGGSNVQFF; CDR3nt: TGTGCCAGCTGTTCCGGCGGGAGCAATGTACAGTTCTTC; d_gene: TRBD2; v_gene: TRBV13; j_gene: TRBJ2-1; abundance: .
CDR3aa: CASNQNLRVNTGGLFF; CDR3nt: TGTGCCAGCAACCAAAATCTGAGGGTCAACACCGGGGGGCTGTTTTTT; d_gene: .; v_gene: TRBV4-2; j_gene: TRBJ2-2; abundance: .
CDR3aa: CTSSQAGLFDMQYF; CDR3nt: TGCACTAGCAGCCAAGCCGGACTATTCGATATGCAGTATTTT; d_gene: .; v_gene: TRBV4-1; j_gene: TRBJ2-3; abundance: .
CDR3aa: CGARGTSGPAGGELFF; CDR3nt: TGCGGTGCTAGGGGGACTAGCGGTCCCGCGGGCGGGGAGCTGTTTTTT; d_gene: TRBD2; v_gene: TRBV20-1; j_gene: TRBJ2-2; abundance: few
CDR3aa: CASSQVLAGVIYEQHF; CDR3nt: TGCGCCAGCAGCCAAGTACTAGCGGGAGTGATCTACGAGCAGCACTTC; d_gene: TRBD2; v_gene: TRBV4-1; j_gene: TRBJ2-7; abundance: .
CDR3aa: CASSFFVWGTDTQYF; CDR3nt: TGTGCCAGCAGTTTCTTTGTCTGGGGAACAGATACGCAGTATTTT; d_gene: .; v_gene: TRBV12-3/TRBV12-4; j_gene: TRBJ2-3; abundance: .
CDR3aa: CDRDRGFGNERFF; CDR3nt: TGTGATCGGGACAGGGGGTTTGGGAATGAGCGGTTCTTC; d_gene: TRBD1; v_gene: TRBV30; j_gene: TRBJ2-1; abundance: .
CDR3aa: CASSPRQTSGRMDEQFF; CDR3nt: TGTGCCAGCTCACCCCGTCAGACTAGCGGGAGAATGGATGAGCAGTTCTTC; d_gene: TRBD2; v_gene: TRBV18; j_gene: TRBJ2-1; abundance: .
CDR3aa: CAGSQDLRANIGELFF; CDR3nt: TGTGCCGGTAGCCAAGACCTGAGGGCCAACATCGGGGAGCTGTTTTTT; d_gene: .; v_gene: TRBV4-2; j_gene: TRBJ2-2; abundance: once
CDR3aa: CVSSYGYGAYEHYF; CDR3nt: TGTGTCAGCAGTTACGGGTACGGGGCCTACGAGCACTACTTC; d_gene: .; v_gene: TRBV6-5; j_gene: TRBJ2-7; abundance: .
CDR3aa: CASSQGGASGYGQYF; CDR3nt: TGCGCCAGCAGCCAAGGGGGAGCCTCGGGCTACGGGCAGTACTTC; d_gene: .; v_gene: TRBV4-1; j_gene: TRBJ2-7; abundance: .
CDR3aa: CASSYGGDGSNEQYF; CDR3nt: TGTGCCAGCAGTTACGGGGGGGACGGGAGTAACGAGCAATACTTC; d_gene: TRBD2; v_gene: TRBV6-6; j_gene: TRBJ2-7; abundance: .
CDR3aa: CASSFGLEGELFF; CDR3nt: TGTGCCAGCAGCTTTGGACTAGAGGGTGAGCTGTTCTTC; d_gene: TRBD2; v_gene: TRBV11-3; j_gene: TRBJ2-1; abundance: .
CDR3aa: CSVPGQGDTGELLF; CDR3nt: TGTAGCGTCCCGGGACAGGGAGATACTGGGGAGCTGCTTTTT; d_gene: TRBD1; v_gene: TRBV29-1; j_gene: TRBJ2-2; abundance: .